This T cell receptor (beta chain) was sequenced in a study of lung T cells in sarcoidosis with Löfgren's syndrome. Trimming took 6 bases from V and 2 from J; bases not matched to a gene: 10. This CDR3 is built from 16 residues. From germline, CDR1 is MDHEN and CDR2 SYDVKM. TCRdb itself ran the reads through MiXCR, one entry per CDR3 protein. This sample has 60,000 to 65,000 distinct CDR3 sequences, with 21% found just once. This clonotype was found many times. The target antigen is unknown. Study-wide results and caveats: In alpha-beta pairs, TRAV12-1 favored TRBV2, and their CDR3s were homologous.

The specimen was CD4+ T cells from PBMCs. This TCR derives from a human donor with sarcoidosis (Löfgren's syndrome or another form), or a control subject (not recorded which). The genes are TRBV28 and TRBJ2-7, with TRBD1 identical over 10 bases. CDR3 DNA: TGTGCCAGCAGAATTGACAGGGGGCTCAAAACCTACGAGCAGTACTTC. It encodes CASRIDRGLKTYEQYF.